These 18 T cell receptor beta chains came from one sample sequenced in a study of pediatric ulcerative colitis. Libraries were prepared by immunoSEQ multiplex PCR; TCRdb keeps only in-frame clonotypes and omits some of them. The table records 40,000 to 55,000 clones, 78% of them present only once. Rectal tissue came from one to two pinch biopsies taken at colonoscopy. The sequenced material came from gut tissue. The receptor set was obtained from a girl aged 5-17 years with moderate ulcerative colitis.

The V gene is TRBV28, the J gene TRBJ1-2, with 8 nucleotides matching TRBD1. The ends lost 5 bases at V and 4 bases at J; junction bases unmatched: 9. Per the germline V gene, CDR1 is MDHEN and CDR2 is SYDVKM. This CDR3 comprises 15 residues. CDR3 sequence: CASSPFTGGIYGYTF. CDR3 DNA: TGTGCCAGCAGTCCTTTTACAGGGGGTATCTATGGCTACACCTTC.

This clone turned up a few times. V gene TRBV5-6 combines with J gene TRBJ1-3; D gene unclear. CDR3 length equals 14 residues. Germline CDR1 SGHDT, CDR2 YYEEEE. Trimming removed 2 bases at V and 5 bases at J, with 11 bases between. The CDR3 nucleotides are TGTGCCAGCAGCTTAAGGCGTCCGCGAAACACCATATATTTT. Encoded protein: CASSLRRPRNTIYF. Full variable domain (missing parts from reference TRBV5-6 and TRBJ1-3): DAGVTQSPTHLIKTRGQQVTLRCSPKSGHDTVSWYQQALGQGPQFIFQYYEEEERQRGNFPDRFSGHQFPNYSSELNVNALLLGDSALYLCASSLRRPRNTIYFGEGSWLTVV.

The V gene is TRBV6-5, the J gene TRBJ2-5, with D possibly matching TRBD1 (6 bases). CDR1 and CDR2 from the germline V gene are MNHEY and SVGAGI. The CDR3 has 16 amino acids. The ends were cut back, 0 bases at V and 5 bases at J, with 16 bases in the middle. This CDR3 reads CASSYSKAGVGETQYF. CDR3 bases: TGTGCCAGCAGTTACTCGAAGGCAGGGGTGGGGGAGACCCAGTACTTC.

This clone has a handful of counts. V and J are TRBV6-1 and TRBJ1-1; 10 positions agree with TRBD1. The CDR3 contains 15 residues. Trimming at V came to 4 bases and at J to 3 bases, leaving 5 bases not matched to a gene. CDR1 is MNHNS and CDR2 is SASEGT in the germline V gene. The CDR3 loop is CASSAGQGVYTEAFF. Written as DNA, the CDR3 is TGTGCCAGCAGTGCAGGACAGGGGGTATACACTGAAGCTTTCTTT.

By share of the sample, this clone is large (0.1 to 1%). The chain couples TRBV19 to TRBJ2-1; a weak D match, TRBD2 (5 bases). CDR3 size: 14 residues. Germline V gene data show CDR1 as LNHDA and CDR2 as SQIVND (reference sequence). Trimming cost V 3 bases and J 0 bases, with 6 bases left between them. This CDR3 reads CASSIGGSYNEQFF. CDR3 sequence (DNA): TGTGCCAGTAGTATCGGAGGCTCCTACAATGAGCAGTTCTTC.

The chain joins TRBV15 to TRBJ2-5; D ambiguous. V was clipped by 4 bases and J by 3 bases, with 15 bases between them. Germline V gives CDR1 LNHNV, CDR2 YYDKDF (reference sequence). This CDR3 spans 15 amino acids. The CDR3 spells CATSIHPGRKETQYF. The DNA of the CDR3 is TGTGCCACCAGCATACACCCGGGCAGAAAAGAGACCCAGTACTTC. The full variable domain, with the rest looked up from reference TRBV15 and TRBJ2-5, is DAMVIQNPRYQVTQFGKPVTLSCSQTLNHNVMYWYQQKSSQAPKLLFHYYDKDFNNEADTPDNFQSRRPNTSFCFLDIRSPGLGDTAMYLCATSIHPGRKETQYFGPGTRLLVL.

The V gene is TRBV9, the J gene TRBJ2-7; D is uncertain. The V end lost 0 bases, the J end lost 4 bases, and 5 bases lay between the germline ends. CDR1 SGDLS and CDR2 YYNGEE come from the germline V gene. The CDR3 length is 12 residues. The CDR3 nucleotides read TGTGCCAGCAGCGTAGAAGGTTACGAGCAGTACTTC. Encoded protein: CASSVEGYEQYF.

CDR3 sequence: CASNQGNTEAFF. CDR3 nucleotides: TGTGCCAGCAATCAGGGAAACACTGAAGCTTTCTTT. The V gene is TRBV2, the J gene TRBJ1-1; possible D gene TRBD1, 5 bases. Germline loops: CDR1 SNHLY, CDR2 FYNNEI. The CDR3 length is 12 residues. V lost 7 bases and J lost 2, with 8 bases in between.

This chain links TRBV14 with TRBJ1-2; TRBD1 aligns across 7 bases. Germline assignment: CDR1 SGHDN and CDR2 FVKESK. The junction had 9 bases not matched to a gene; V was cut back by 4 bases and J by 7 bases. The CDR3 consists of 14 residues. Written as DNA, the CDR3 is TGTGCCAGCAGCCTGACAGGGTTTCTCCTTGGCTACACCTTC. Protein product: CASSLTGFLLGYTF.

CDR3 coding DNA: TGTGCCAGCAGCCCGGGACAGGGCTCCGAGACCCAGTACTTC. The encoded protein is CASSPGQGSETQYF. The chain has TRBV11-3 and TRBJ2-5, with 9 bases identical to TRBD1. This CDR3 spans 14 amino acids. V lost 5 bases and J lost 5; bases outside the gene matches: 6. Germline V gene sequence: CDR1 SGHNT, CDR2 YENEEA.

The V call is TRBV4-1, the J call TRBJ1-2; no clear D. V shed 0 bases and J shed 3 bases, with 5 bases lying between them. Germline V gene data show CDR1 as MGHRA and CDR2 as YSYEKL. The CDR3 spans 13 residues. The CDR3 here is CASSQETYYGYTF. For the CDR3, the DNA is TGCGCCAGCAGCCAAGAAACATACTATGGCTACACCTTC.

The chain carries TRBV7-3 and TRBJ2-3; 8 bases are a match to TRBD2. Germline-derived CDR1 and CDR2 are SGHTA and FQGTGA. J was trimmed by 0 bases and V by 2 bases; bases with no gene match: 7. The CDR3 loop spans 17 amino acids. This CDR3 is CASSLGGGGPSTDTQYF. CDR3 nucleotides: TGTGCCAGCAGCTTAGGAGGCGGGGGGCCTAGCACAGATACGCAGTATTTT.

This clone was recorded only once. The rearrangement uses TRBV6-5 and TRBJ1-1; D remains ambiguous. The V end was cut by 0 bases, the J end by 1 base, with 6 bases between. The germline V gene encodes CDR1 MNHEY and CDR2 SVGAGI. This CDR3 region has 14 residues. The CDR3 DNA reads as TGTGCCAGCAGTTACTCGGAAGCGAACACTGAAGCTTTCTTT. This sequence encodes CASSYSEANTEAFF.

V is TRBV5-1 and J is TRBJ2-1, with 11 nucleotides matching TRBD2. Germline V gene lookup returns CDR1 SGHRS and CDR2 YFSETQ. J was trimmed by 2 bases and V by 2 bases; bases with no gene match: 6. The CDR3 consists of 17 residues. The DNA of the CDR3 is TGCGCCAGCAGCTTAAGGACTAGCGGGCCTGCCTACAATGAGCAGTTCTTC. Its protein is CASSLRTSGPAYNEQFF.

This clone was counted a few times. The chain is built from TRBV14 and TRBJ1-6, with TRBD1 identical over 7 bases. Germline CDR1 and CDR2: SGHDN and FVKESK. This CDR3 contains 16 residues. J gave up 5 bases and V 4 bases, and 8 bases lay outside the gene matches. The CDR3 spells CASSLGQALNNSPLHF. CDR3 DNA: TGTGCCAGCAGCCTCGGACAGGCCCTTAATAATTCACCCCTCCACTTT.

This clone occurred once. The rearrangement links TRBV7-2 to TRBJ1-5, with D perhaps matching TRBD1 (5 bases). V lost 1 base and J 7 bases, leaving 8 bases between the germline ends. This CDR3 comprises 13 residues. CDR1 and CDR2 from the germline V gene are SGHTA and FQGNSA. The CDR3 DNA reads TGTGCCAGCAGCTTAGATAGGGGACAGCCCCAGCATTTT. It translates to CASSLDRGQPQHF.

This chain connects TRBV9 to TRBJ1-6; TRBD1 might be the D (5 bases). Germline CDR1 is SGDLS and CDR2 is YYNGEE. With 4 bases removed from V and 9 bases from J, the gap between germline ends came to 11 bases. This CDR3 contains 13 residues. CDR3 region: CASSPPGGSPLHF. CDR3 nucleotide sequence: TGTGCCAGCAGCCCTCCGGGGGGTTCACCCCTCCACTTT.

The chain joins TRBV6-5 to TRBJ2-3; D possibly corresponds to TRBD2 (6 bases). This CDR3 is 16 amino acids long. The germline V and J ends were trimmed by 1 base and 2 bases, with 13 bases remaining between them. Germline values: CDR1 MNHEY, CDR2 SVGAGI. CDR3 sequence (DNA): TGTGCCAGCAGTTACTTTAAAGGAGGGGACACAGATACGCAGTATTTT. Its translation is CASSYFKGGDTDTQYF.